These 32 T cell receptor beta chains came from one sample sequenced in a study of OX40 agonist ivuxolimab in advanced cancers. Data came from immunoSEQ multiplex PCR; TCRdb stores just in-frame clones and leaves some out. The sample holds about 67,000 clones; around 80% are singletons and the top ten take approximately 8%. This specimen was CD4+ or CD8+ T cells sorted from blood, taken in a trial of the OX40 agonist ivuxolimab. Receptor source: an adult with an advanced solid tumor such as melanoma, head and neck, liver or kidney cancer.

This rearrangement joins TRBV27 to TRBJ1-1, with D uncertain. V was shortened by 6 bases and J by 1 base, with 9 bases between the two germline ends. The CDR3 totals 13 residues. CDR1 and CDR2 from the germline V gene are MNHEY and SMNVEV (reference sequence). The CDR3: CASSWTRNTEAFF. The DNA of the CDR3 is TGTGCCAGCAGCTGGACCCGGAACACTGAAGCTTTCTTT.

This clone was observed a single time. V and J are TRBV7-9 and TRBJ2-5; perhaps TRBD2 as D (5 bases). There are 15 residues in the CDR3. Germline V gene data show CDR1 as SEHNR and CDR2 as FQNEAQ (reference sequence). V was cut by 4 bases and J by 5 bases, with 17 bases left in between. This CDR3 reads CASSSQKGRGETQYF. CDR3 nucleotides: TGTGCCAGCAGCTCCCAGAAGGGCCGCGGGGAGACCCAGTACTTC.

CDR3 DNA sequence: TGTGCCAGCAGTGACAGGACAATCACAGATACGCAGTATTTT. Protein: CASSDRTITDTQYF. The rearrangement links TRBV6-4 to TRBJ2-3; perhaps TRBD1 as D (5 bases). Trimming cost V 2 bases and J 2 bases, with 8 bases left between them. Germline loops: CDR1 MRHNA, CDR2 SNTAGT. This CDR3 contains 14 residues.

CDR3 sequence: CASSQGLTANYGYTF. The CDR3 bases are TGTGCCAGCAGCCAGGGCTTGACAGCCAACTATGGCTACACCTTC. The rearrangement links TRBV7-9 to TRBJ1-2, with D possibly matching TRBD1 (5 bases). The germline gives CDR1 SEHNR, CDR2 FQNEAQ (reference sequence). Trimming removed 5 bases at V and 2 bases at J, with 15 bases between. This CDR3 comprises 15 residues. The full variable domain, with the rest looked up from reference TRBV7-9 and TRBJ1-2, is DTGVSQNPRHKITKRGQNVTFRCDPISEHNRLYWYRQTLGQGPEFLTYFQNEAQLEKSRLLSDRFSAERPKGSFSTLEIQRTEQGDSAMYLCASSQGLTANYGYTFGSGTRLTVV.

The chain joins TRBV19 to TRBJ1-2; a possible D gene is TRBD1 (6 bases). This CDR3 has 15 residues. Trimming removed 6 bases from V and 0 bases from J, with 14 bases in between. Germline V lookup: CDR1 LNHDA, CDR2 SQIVND (reference sequence). For the CDR3, the DNA is TGTGCCAGTAGCCCACAGGGAGCAGCTAACTATGGCTACACCTTC. Its translation: CASSPQGAANYGYTF.

The chain couples TRBV5-8 to TRBJ2-3; D gene unclear. V was trimmed by 4 bases and J by 4 bases, leaving 16 bases between them. Germline values: CDR1 SGHTS, CDR2 YDEGEE. The CDR3 totals 15 residues. The CDR3 DNA follows: TGTGCCAGCAGCCGAAAACCACCCGGACCAGATACGCAGTATTTT. Translation gives CASSRKPPGPDTQYF.

The chain joins TRBV7-2 to TRBJ2-2, with 9 bases lining up with TRBD1. This CDR3 spans 15 amino acids. V dropped 5 bases and J dropped 2; count of bases not matched to a gene: 3. CDR1 and CDR2 from the germline V gene are SGHTA and FQGNSA. Here the CDR3 reads CASSRDRVNTGELFF. The CDR3 DNA sequence: TGTGCCAGCAGCAGGGACAGGGTTAACACCGGGGAGCTGTTTTTT.

The chain has TRBV6-5 and TRBJ2-1; 8 positions match TRBD2. The CDR3 covers 15 residues. Trimming cost V 2 bases and J 13 bases; bases outside gene matches: 13. In germline, CDR1 is MNHEY, CDR2 SVGAGI. The CDR3 reads CASSYGGSGVLPQFF. The DNA of the CDR3 is TGTGCCAGCAGTTACGGTGGTAGCGGGGTCCTTCCACAGTTCTTC.

V usage is TRBV4-1 and J usage is TRBJ1-2, with D possibly matching TRBD1 (6 bases). The CDR3 totals 15 residues. Germline-derived CDR1 and CDR2 are MGHRA and YSYEKL. V lost 4 bases and J 5 bases, leaving 17 bases between the germline ends. The CDR3 nucleotides read TGCGCCAGCAGCCCCTCAGGGGCATCTGGGTATGGCTACACCTTC. It yields the protein CASSPSGASGYGYTF.

This clone occurred once. J is TRBJ1-6 and V is TRBV4-1; D gene unclear. This CDR3 comprises 16 residues. Germline V gives CDR1 MGHRA, CDR2 YSYEKL. Between the trimmed V and J ends, which lost 1 base and 8 bases, there was a span of 15 bases. The CDR3 bases are TGCGCCAGCAGCCAAGGTCTGAATCGAATGGATTCACCCCTCCACTTT. It codes for CASSQGLNRMDSPLHF.

The chain joins TRBV2 to TRBJ2-2; D remains ambiguous. The V gene lost 6 bases and the J gene lost 3 bases, with 5 bases spanning the gap. The CDR3 is 12 amino acids. The germline gives CDR1 SNHLY, CDR2 FYNNEI. For the CDR3, the DNA is TGTGCCAGCAGCTCCCACACCGGGGAGCTGTTTTTT. This codes for CASSSHTGELFF.

The chain recombines TRBV7-8 with TRBJ2-5; 8 nucleotides align to TRBD2. Germline CDR1 and CDR2: SGHVS and FQNEAQ. V shed 2 bases, J shed 6 bases, and the junction held 11 bases outside the gene matches. The length of the CDR3 is 16 residues. The CDR3 region is CASSLSPGLGAKTQYF. The CDR3 nucleotides are TGTGCCAGCAGCTTATCTCCGGGACTAGGGGCAAAGACCCAGTACTTC.

This chain's CDR3 is CASSLVSTSGGTQYF. CDR3 DNA sequence: TGTGCCAGCAGCTTAGTCTCTACTAGCGGGGGGACCCAGTACTTC. This chain uses TRBV7-2 with TRBJ2-5, with TRBD2 identical over 11 bases. The V gene end was trimmed by 1 base and the J gene end by 7 bases; junction bases not matched to a gene: 5. Germline CDR1 is SGHTA and CDR2 is FQGNSA. This CDR3 spans 15 amino acids.

The chain couples TRBV7-2 to TRBJ2-5; TRBD1 or TRBD2 may be the D gene (6 bases each). V shed 5 bases and J shed 4 bases, with 11 bases lying between them. Per germline, CDR1 SGHTA and CDR2 FQGNSA. CDR3 length: 13 residues. The DNA for the CDR3 is TGTGCCAGCAGCACCAGGGGAGGAGAGACCCAGTACTTC. It encodes CASSTRGGETQYF.

The V call is TRBV5-6, the J call TRBJ1-2; possibly TRBD1 for D (5 bases). V lost 4 bases and J lost 7, with 14 bases in between. Germline CDR1 is SGHDT and CDR2 is YYEEEE. This CDR3 contains 13 residues. The CDR3 region is CASSRRGPPGYTF. CDR3 sequence (DNA): TGTGCCAGCAGCAGGCGGGGCCCCCCTGGCTACACCTTC.

This clone occurred once. The gene calls are TRBV7-8 and TRBJ1-5, with unresolved D. V lost 1 base and J lost 3, with 13 bases in between. CDR3 size: 16 residues. CDR1 SGHVS and CDR2 FQNEAQ come from the germline V gene. CDR3 sequence: CASSLGTSGSNQPQHF. The CDR3 DNA reads as TGTGCCAGCAGCTTAGGTACGTCGGGGTCCAATCAGCCCCAGCATTTT.

The rearrangement links TRBV6-4 to TRBJ1-4, with D possibly matching TRBD1 (5 bases). The CDR3 loop spans 13 amino acids. From germline, CDR1 is MRHNA and CDR2 SNTAGT. Trimming took off 4 bases at V and 8 bases at J, with 11 bases between the two ends. The CDR3 DNA is TGTGCCAGCAGTGCTGGGGCAAGGGAAAAACTGTTTTTT. Translation: CASSAGAREKLFF.

The sample holds many counts of this clone. The chain couples TRBV10-1 to TRBJ1-1, with D tentatively TRBD1 (5 bases). The CDR3 loop spans 15 amino acids. The germline CDR1 and CDR2 sequences are WNHNN and SYGVQD (reference sequence). The V and J ends lost 3 bases and 2 bases respectively, with 13 bases between them. CDR3: CASSDGGTPNTEAFF. The CDR3 DNA follows: TGCGCCAGCAGTGATGGGGGGACCCCTAACACTGAAGCTTTCTTT.

This clone appeared a single time. The chain has TRBV28 and TRBJ2-7; 9 bases are a match to TRBD2. The V gene's germline CDR1 is MDHEN and CDR2 SYDVKM. Germline trimming cut 6 bases from V and 2 bases from J; bases unmatched to any gene: 14. The CDR3 has 17 residues. The CDR3 coding sequence is TGTGCCAGCAGACGCGGGAGGAAAGCGGGGGGAACCTACGAGCAGTACGTC. It specifies CASRRGRKAGGTYEQYV.

The rearrangement joins TRBV19 to TRBJ1-1; D call uncertain. CDR1 LNHDA and CDR2 SQIVND come from the germline V gene (reference sequence). V lost 1 base and J lost 1, with 7 bases in between. The CDR3 contains 14 residues. CDR3 loop: CASSIGPGNTEAFF. Written as DNA, the CDR3 is TGTGCCAGTAGTATAGGACCGGGGAACACTGAAGCTTTCTTT. Combining the CDR3 with reference TRBV19 and TRBJ1-1 gives the whole variable domain DGGITQSPKYLFRKEGQNVTLSCEQNLNHDAMYWYRQDPGQGLRLIYYSQIVNDFQKGDIAEGYSVSREKKESFPLTVTSAQKNPTAFYLCASSIGPGNTEAFFGQGTRLTVV.

In this sample, this clone turned up a few times. The chain links TRBV6-5 to TRBJ2-1, with 7 bases matching TRBD2. Trimming removed 7 bases from V and 7 bases from J; junction bases left unmatched: 13. The V gene's germline CDR1 is MNHEY and CDR2 SVGAGI. CDR3 length: 15 amino acids. CDR3: CASTSHEGLLNEQFF. In DNA, the CDR3 is TGTGCCAGCACCTCCCATGAGGGACTATTGAATGAGCAGTTCTTC.

The rearrangement joins TRBV9 to TRBJ1-1, with 7 bases matching TRBD1. CDR1 SGDLS and CDR2 YYNGEE come from the germline V gene. This CDR3 is built from 16 residues. The ends lost 3 bases at V and 3 bases at J; junction bases unmatched: 11. The CDR3 bases are TGTGCCAGCAGCGCGATGACAGGGCTCGTGGACACTGAAGCTTTCTTT. As protein: CASSAMTGLVDTEAFF.

The CDR3 loop is CASSFQGGSTDTQYF. CDR3 sequence (DNA): TGTGCCAGCAGTTTCCAGGGGGGTAGCACAGATACGCAGTATTTT. The chain recombines TRBV28 with TRBJ2-3, with a possible D match to TRBD1 (7 bases). Germline CDR1 reads MDHEN; CDR2 reads SYDVKM. CDR3 length: 15 amino acids. With 3 bases removed from V and 0 bases from J, the gap between germline ends came to 10 bases.

The CDR3 DNA follows: TGTGCCAGCAGCCCCGGGTTAGAGACCCAGTACTTC. Amino acids: CASSPGLETQYF. This sequence joins TRBV7-9 and TRBJ2-5; D ambiguous. Between the trimmed V and J ends, which lost 5 bases and 4 bases, there was a span of 8 bases. CDR1 and CDR2 (germline): SEHNR, FQNEAQ (reference sequence). The length of the CDR3 is 12 residues.

This clone has just a few counts. This chain connects TRBV10-3 to TRBJ2-2, with D uncertain. The length of the CDR3 is 15 residues. Trimming pared 0 bases from V and 3 bases from J, leaving 8 bases between. Germline V gene data show CDR1 as ENHRY and CDR2 as SYGVKD. CDR3 bases: TGTGCCATCAGTGAGTCGTTTCTCGACACCGGGGAGCTGTTTTTT. This gives the protein CAISESFLDTGELFF.

The chain joins TRBV6-1 to TRBJ2-6, with 8 positions matching TRBD2. The CDR3 totals 16 residues. Looked up from germline, CDR1 is MNHNS and CDR2 is SASEGT. Trimming cost V 3 bases and J 0 bases; bases outside gene matches: 1. CDR3 sequence: CASSDGTSSGANVLTF. Written as DNA, the CDR3 is TGTGCCAGCAGTGACGGGACTAGCTCTGGGGCCAACGTCCTGACTTTC.

The J gene is TRBJ2-7, the V gene TRBV7-8; 9 bases align to TRBD2. This CDR3 contains 15 residues. Germline trimming cut 6 bases from V and 5 bases from J; bases unmatched to any gene: 11. Germline lookup yields CDR1 SGHVS and CDR2 FQNEAQ. CDR3 DNA sequence: TGTGCCAGCAGACACTCAGCGGGAGGCACACACGAGCAGTACTTC. It translates to CASRHSAGGTHEQYF.

CDR3 sequence reads: CASSSWDGKLFF. Here the CDR3 DNA reads TGTGCCAGCAGCTCTTGGGACGGAAAACTGTTTTTT. This sequence joins TRBV5-6 and TRBJ1-4, with D perhaps TRBD1 (5 bases). With 3 bases removed from V and 10 bases from J, the gap between germline ends came to 10 bases. CDR1 is SGHDT, CDR2 YYEEEE, per germline. The CDR3 totals 12 residues.

The chain couples TRBV2 to TRBJ2-7; the match to TRBD1 covers 8 bases. The CDR3 has 16 amino acids. The trim removed 6 bases at V and 0 bases at J, leaving 10 bases unmatched. CDR1 is SNHLY, CDR2 FYNNEI, per germline. Here the CDR3 reads CASRHPGQVSSYEQYF. Written as DNA, the CDR3 is TGTGCCAGCAGGCATCCGGGACAGGTCAGCTCCTACGAGCAGTACTTC.

V is TRBV10-3 and J is TRBJ2-2, with D hard to call. V was pared by 6 bases and J by 3 bases, with 11 bases between. Germline V gene lookup returns CDR1 ENHRY and CDR2 SYGVKD. The CDR3 loop spans 14 amino acids. CDR3 bases: TGTGCCATCAGCGACCTGGCGGACACCGGGGAGCTGTTTTTT. Translated: CAISDLADTGELFF.

The gene calls are TRBV27 and TRBJ2-3, with 8 bases matching TRBD1. With 6 bases clipped from V and 1 base from J, the junction kept 6 bases outside the gene matches. The CDR3 sequence is 15 residues long. Per the germline V gene, CDR1 is MNHEY and CDR2 is SMNVEV (reference sequence). CDR3 coding DNA: TGTGCCAGCAGCGAACAGGGGGATCGCACAGATACGCAGTATTTT. Amino acids: CASSEQGDRTDTQYF.

The chain is built from TRBV7-2 and TRBJ2-1; D call uncertain. The CDR3 is made up of 16 amino acids. Per the germline V gene, CDR1 is SGHTA and CDR2 is FQGNSA. V gave up 5 bases and J gave up 4 bases, with 18 bases separating them. The CDR3 loop reads CASSQEAWFGYNEQFF. The CDR3 coding sequence is TGTGCCAGCAGCCAAGAGGCCTGGTTCGGTTACAATGAGCAGTTCTTC.